The clone carrying this T cell receptor (beta chain) has only one observation. What it binds is unknown. This entry comes from a study of beta chain features in type 1 diabetes. General observations from the study: PCR might show a preference for shorter templates, equally across patients and controls. People with Type 1 diabetes carried modestly yet significantly shorter TCRB CDR3s in all four CD4+ subsets.

Sequencing targeted expressed TCRB transcripts, as all isolated RNA had been reverse transcribed. Using immunoSEQ multiplex PCR, the repertoire was profiled, and TCRdb retains in-frame clones only, with some absent. The sample shows about 150,000 clones, 11% of them seen only once. The germline V and J ends were trimmed by 4 bases and 4 bases, with 14 bases remaining between them. This CDR3 spans 15 amino acids. Germline-derived CDR1 and CDR2 are MDHEN and SYDVKM. The receptor was isolated from a young man in good health. The source material was central memory CD4+ T cells from blood. The V gene is TRBV28, the J gene TRBJ1-5; D gene unclear. CDR3 nucleotide sequence: TGTGCCAGCAGTTCCCACGATGGGCCAAATCAGCCCCAGCATTTT. It is translated as CASSSHDGPNQPQHF.